What follows are 19 T cell receptor beta chains derived from one specimen sequenced in a study of response to subunit inactivated influenza vaccine. TCRdb called the RT-PCR reads again in MiXCR, with one record for every CDR3 protein. The repertoire includes 450,000 to 700,000 distinct CDR3 sequences, 12% to 15% of them detected once, and 11% sits in the top ten. Sequenced material: PBMCs from blood, taken 12 days after vaccination. These receptors all come from a man in his forties or fifties who received an inactivated influenza vaccine.

The table lists this clonotype with a few counts. The chain joins TRBV7-2 to TRBJ2-7, with TRBD2 identical over 9 bases. Trimming took 1 base from V and 4 from J; bases not matched to a gene: 5. The CDR3 length is 15 residues. Germline V CDR1 and CDR2: SGHTA, FQGNSA. The CDR3 DNA reads as TGTGCCAGCAGCTTAGATTTTAGCGGGAGTTACGAGCAGTACTTC. This codes for CASSLDFSGSYEQYF.

This rearrangement joins TRBV18 to TRBJ1-1; no clear D. V lost 5 bases and J 1 base, leaving 8 bases between the germline ends. Germline-derived CDR1 and CDR2 are KGHSH and LQKENI. This CDR3 region has 13 residues. The CDR3 DNA sequence: TGTGCCAGCTCAGACGAACAGAACACTGAAGCTTTCTTT. Translation gives CASSDEQNTEAFF.

At least ten counts were recorded for this clonotype. The chain is built from TRBV7-2 and TRBJ2-7, with D perhaps TRBD1 or TRBD2 (5 bases each). Germline CDR1 SGHTA, CDR2 FQGNSA. V was clipped by 5 bases and J by 0 bases, with 11 bases between them. CDR3 size: 14 residues. CDR3 bases: TGTGCCAGCAGCCACTTGGGACCCTCCTACGAGCAGTACTTC. It specifies CASSHLGPSYEQYF.

This rearrangement joins TRBV7-2 to TRBJ2-1; 8 bases fit TRBD1. The germline CDR1 and CDR2 sequences are SGHTA and FQGNSA. CDR3 length: 16 residues. V gave up 1 base and J gave up 10 bases; unmatched junction bases: 12. The CDR3 sequence is CASSLVRGRAQGEQFF. CDR3 sequence (DNA): TGTGCCAGCAGCTTAGTCAGGGGGCGAGCACAAGGCGAGCAGTTCTTC.

The chain couples TRBV7-3 to TRBJ2-3; tentative D call: TRBD2 (7 bases). The V and J ends lost 5 bases and 1 base respectively, with 16 bases between them. Germline CDR1 SGHTA, CDR2 FQGTGA. This CDR3 contains 16 residues. The CDR3 reads CASSQGLAEGTDTQYF. The CDR3 coding sequence is TGTGCCAGCAGCCAGGGGCTAGCGGAGGGCACAGATACGCAGTATTTT.

In its sample, this clonotype was seen a few times. CDR3 nucleotides: TGTGCCAGCAGTCCCCCCGGTCCCCTCCACTTT. This codes for CASSPPGPLHF. The chain couples TRBV28 to TRBJ1-6; D is unresolved. V was cut by 5 bases and J by 13 bases, with 9 bases left in between. The CDR3 is made up of 11 amino acids. Germline V gene sequence: CDR1 MDHEN, CDR2 SYDVKM.

V and J are TRBV24-1 and TRBJ2-1, with TRBD2 matching over 12 bases. Germline V CDR1 and CDR2: KGHDR, SFDVKD. The V and J ends lost 3 bases and 10 bases, in that order; junction bases with no gene match: 9. The length of the CDR3 is 16 residues. For the CDR3, the DNA is TGTGCCACCAGTGATCCCTCTAGCGGGAGGGGGTGGGAGCAGTTCTTC. Protein sequence: CATSDPSSGRGWEQFF.

This sequence joins TRBV20-1 and TRBJ1-1; D gene unclear. Germline V gives CDR1 DFQATT, CDR2 SNEGSKA (reference sequence). This CDR3 is 13 amino acids long. V was cut by 3 bases and J by 6 bases, with 14 bases left in between. The CDR3 sequence is CSARASPVPEAFF. CDR3 sequence (DNA): TGCAGTGCTAGGGCCTCTCCGGTTCCTGAAGCTTTCTTT.

Only a few counts were recorded for this clonotype. The J gene is TRBJ1-1, the V gene TRBV5-5; D uncertain. V was clipped by 4 bases and J by 5 bases, with 9 bases between them. The length of the CDR3 is 12 residues. CDR1 and CDR2 (germline): SGHKS, YYEKEE (reference sequence). DNA of the CDR3: TGTGCCAGCAGCGAGAGGGTTACTGAAGCTTTCTTT. The encoded protein is CASSERVTEAFF.

This clonotype was found a few times. The chain carries TRBV19 and TRBJ1-1; no definite D call. Trimming took 5 bases from V and 1 from J, leaving 8 bases between them. The germline gives CDR1 LNHDA, CDR2 SQIVND (reference sequence). The CDR3 length is 13 residues. CDR3: CASSSQTNTEAFF. The CDR3 region has the DNA TGTGCCAGTAGTTCCCAAACGAACACTGAAGCTTTCTTT.

Only a few counts were recorded for this clonotype. The chain has TRBV7-6 and TRBJ2-7; 9 nucleotides line up with TRBD2. CDR3 length: 15 amino acids. Germline assignment: CDR1 SGHVS and CDR2 FNYEAQ. The junction had 6 bases not matched to a gene; V was cut back by 0 bases and J by 6 bases. CDR3 loop: CASSLAPSGVGEQYF. CDR3 nucleotides: TGTGCCAGCAGCTTAGCTCCTAGCGGGGTCGGCGAGCAGTACTTC.

The chain employs TRBV14 and TRBJ2-1; D uncertain. The CDR3 runs 13 residues. Germline CDR1 is SGHDN and CDR2 is FVKESK. V was pared by 2 bases and J by 6 bases, with 8 bases between. As DNA, the CDR3 is TGTGCCAGCAGCCAATTCAGGAGCAATGAGCAGTTCTTC. It translates to CASSQFRSNEQFF.

This clonotype was recorded many times. The chain combines TRBV12-3 or TRBV12-4 with TRBJ1-4; D gene uncertain. The V end was cut by 3 bases, the J end by 7 bases, with 9 bases between. This CDR3 region has 13 residues. The CDR3 here is CASSFDYGEKLFF. The CDR3 DNA is TGTGCCAGCAGTTTCGACTATGGTGAAAAACTGTTTTTT.

A few counts support this clonotype. V usage is TRBV20-1 and J usage is TRBJ2-7; D gene ambiguous. The CDR3 consists of 12 residues. Germline V gene data show CDR1 as DFQATT and CDR2 as SNEGSKA (reference sequence). Here the CDR3 reads CTIDHLGYEQYF. The CDR3 DNA follows: TGCACTATCGACCACTTGGGCTACGAGCAGTACTTC.

This chain joins TRBV5-1 and TRBJ2-2, with 11 bases identical to TRBD2. Unmatched junction bases numbered 9, after V lost 0 bases and J lost 2 bases. Germline-derived CDR1 and CDR2 are SGHRS and YFSETQ. This CDR3 is built from 19 residues. As DNA, the CDR3 is TGCGCCAGCAGCTTGGCACCTGGAACTAGCGGGAGAAACACCGGGGAGCTGTTTTTT. As protein: CASSLAPGTSGRNTGELFF.

This clonotype appeared many times. The CDR3 nucleotides read TGTGCCAGCAGCTATCGGCAAGAGCAGTTCTTC. Translated, it gives CASSYRQEQFF. V gene TRBV3-1 combines with J gene TRBJ2-1; D unresolved. Trimming removed 5 bases at V and 10 bases at J, with 9 bases between. Germline V lookup: CDR1 LGHDT, CDR2 YNNKEL (reference sequence). The length of the CDR3 is 11 residues.

The chain links TRBV20-1 to TRBJ2-7, with 10 bases aligning to TRBD2. The junction had 11 bases not matched to a gene; V was cut back by 6 bases and J by 6 bases. This CDR3 contains 14 residues. Germline CDR1 DFQATT, CDR2 SNEGSKA (reference sequence). The CDR3 loop is CSAPPLAGVPEQYF. The CDR3 DNA reads TGCAGTGCCCCACCCCTAGCGGGAGTCCCCGAGCAGTACTTC.

This clonotype was counted a few times. This may come from a read error, since a much larger clone is one base off. The genes are TRBV7-8 and TRBJ2-7; 10 nucleotides line up with TRBD1. The ends lost 5 bases at V and 3 bases at J; junction bases unmatched: 4. The CDR3 contains 14 residues. CDR1 is SGHVS and CDR2 is FQNEAQ in the germline V gene. The CDR3 DNA follows: TGTGCCAGCAGCCCGGGACAGGGGTACTACGAGCAGTACTTC. Amino acid sequence: CASSPGQGYYEQYF.

The gene calls are TRBV11-2 and TRBJ1-3; D unclear. Trimming shortened V by 5 bases and J by 0 bases, and 11 bases separated the two germline ends. The CDR3 has 15 residues. Germline V gives CDR1 SGHAT, CDR2 FQNNGV. The CDR3 DNA reads as TGTGCCAGCAGCACCGACGGGTCCTCTGGAAACACCATATATTTT. Its translation is CASSTDGSSGNTIYF.